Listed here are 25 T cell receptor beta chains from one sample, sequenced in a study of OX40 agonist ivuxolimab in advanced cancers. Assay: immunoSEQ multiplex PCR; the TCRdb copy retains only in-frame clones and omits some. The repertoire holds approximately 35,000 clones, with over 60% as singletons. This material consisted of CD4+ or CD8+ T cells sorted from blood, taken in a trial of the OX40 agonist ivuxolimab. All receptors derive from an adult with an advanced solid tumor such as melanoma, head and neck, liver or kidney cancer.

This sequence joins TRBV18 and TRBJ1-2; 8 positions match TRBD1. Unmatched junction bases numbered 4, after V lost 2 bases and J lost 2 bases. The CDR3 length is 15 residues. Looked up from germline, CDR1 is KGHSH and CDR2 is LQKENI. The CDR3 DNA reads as TGTGCCAGCTCACCAAGGGACAGGCACAACTATGGCTACACCTTC. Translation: CASSPRDRHNYGYTF.

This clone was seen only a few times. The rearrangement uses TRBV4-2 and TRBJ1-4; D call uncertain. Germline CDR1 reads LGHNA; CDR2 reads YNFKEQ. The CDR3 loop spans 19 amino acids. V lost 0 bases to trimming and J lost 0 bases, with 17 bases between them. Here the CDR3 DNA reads TGTGCCAGCAGCCAAGATCTCAGTCCCGTCCTCTCAACTAATGAAAAACTGTTTTTT. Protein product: CASSQDLSPVLSTNEKLFF.

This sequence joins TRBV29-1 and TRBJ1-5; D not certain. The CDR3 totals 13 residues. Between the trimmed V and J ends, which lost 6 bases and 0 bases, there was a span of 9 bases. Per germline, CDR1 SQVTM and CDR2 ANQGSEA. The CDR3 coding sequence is TGCAGCGTCACTTTCGCTAGCAATCAGCCCCAGCATTTT. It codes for CSVTFASNQPQHF.

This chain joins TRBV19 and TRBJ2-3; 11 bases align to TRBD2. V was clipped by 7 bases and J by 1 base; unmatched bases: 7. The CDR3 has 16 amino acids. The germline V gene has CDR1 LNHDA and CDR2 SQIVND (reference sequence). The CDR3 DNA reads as TGTGCCAGTACTCATAGCGGGGGGGCGGGCACAGATACGCAGTATTTT. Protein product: CASTHSGGAGTDTQYF.

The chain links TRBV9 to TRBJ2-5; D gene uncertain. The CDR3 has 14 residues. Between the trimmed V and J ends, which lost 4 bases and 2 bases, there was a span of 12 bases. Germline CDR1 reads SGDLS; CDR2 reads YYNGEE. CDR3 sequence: CASSQNWNQETQYF. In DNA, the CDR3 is TGTGCCAGCAGCCAAAACTGGAATCAAGAGACCCAGTACTTC.

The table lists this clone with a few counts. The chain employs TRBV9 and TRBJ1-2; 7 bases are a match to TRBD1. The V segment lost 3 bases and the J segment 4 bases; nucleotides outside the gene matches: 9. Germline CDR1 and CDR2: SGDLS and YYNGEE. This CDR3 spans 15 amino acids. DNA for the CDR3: TGTGCCAGCAGCGCCCAGGAGACAGGGACCTATGGCTACACCTTC. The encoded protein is CASSAQETGTYGYTF.

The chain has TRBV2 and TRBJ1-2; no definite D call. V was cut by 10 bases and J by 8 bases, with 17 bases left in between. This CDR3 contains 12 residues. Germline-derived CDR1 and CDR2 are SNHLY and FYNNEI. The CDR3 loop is CATSREFRGYTF. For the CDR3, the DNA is TGTGCCACCTCAAGGGAGTTCAGAGGCTACACCTTC.

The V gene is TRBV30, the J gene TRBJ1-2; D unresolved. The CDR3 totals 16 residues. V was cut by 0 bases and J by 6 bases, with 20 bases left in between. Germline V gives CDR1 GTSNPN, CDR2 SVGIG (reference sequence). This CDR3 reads CAWSVTPQGIWDGYTF. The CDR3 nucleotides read TGTGCCTGGAGTGTCACACCCCAAGGGATATGGGATGGCTACACCTTC.

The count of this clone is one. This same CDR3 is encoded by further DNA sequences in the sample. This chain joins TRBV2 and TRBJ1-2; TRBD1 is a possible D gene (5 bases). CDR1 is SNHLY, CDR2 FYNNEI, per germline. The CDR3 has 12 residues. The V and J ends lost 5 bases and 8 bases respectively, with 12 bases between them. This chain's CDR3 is CASSSGGPGYTF. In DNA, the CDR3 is TGTGCCAGCAGTTCGGGGGGTCCCGGCTACACCTTC.

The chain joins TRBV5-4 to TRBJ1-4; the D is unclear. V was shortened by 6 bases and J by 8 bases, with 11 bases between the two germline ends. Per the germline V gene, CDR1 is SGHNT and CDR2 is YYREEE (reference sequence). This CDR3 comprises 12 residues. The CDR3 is CASNALPEKLFF. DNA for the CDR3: TGTGCCAGCAACGCCCTCCCGGAAAAACTGTTTTTT.

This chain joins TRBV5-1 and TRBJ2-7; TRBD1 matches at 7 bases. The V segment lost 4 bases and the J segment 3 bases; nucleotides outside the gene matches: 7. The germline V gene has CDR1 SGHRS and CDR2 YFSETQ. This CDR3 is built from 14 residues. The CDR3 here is CASSPGQRSYEQYF. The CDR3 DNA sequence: TGCGCCAGCAGCCCGGGACAGAGAAGCTACGAGCAGTACTTC.

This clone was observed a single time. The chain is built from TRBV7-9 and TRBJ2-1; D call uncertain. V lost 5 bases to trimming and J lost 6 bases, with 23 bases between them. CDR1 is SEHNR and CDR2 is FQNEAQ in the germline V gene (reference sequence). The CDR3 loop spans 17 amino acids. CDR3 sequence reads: CASSPSAELLKPNEQFF. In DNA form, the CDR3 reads TGTGCCAGCAGCCCGTCAGCCGAATTACTTAAACCCAATGAGCAGTTCTTC.

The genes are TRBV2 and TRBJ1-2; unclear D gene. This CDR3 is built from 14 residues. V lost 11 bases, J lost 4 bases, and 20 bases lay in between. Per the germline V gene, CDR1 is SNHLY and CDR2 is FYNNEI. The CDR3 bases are TGTGCCGGGTATAATGGACGGCGCCCCTATGGCTACACCTTC. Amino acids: CAGYNGRRPYGYTF.

The CDR3 reads CASSSNRGPDTQYF. The CDR3 DNA is TGTGCCAGCAGCTCAAACAGGGGGCCAGATACGCAGTATTTT. The V gene is TRBV7-2, the J gene TRBJ2-3; 9 bases line up with TRBD1. Trimming removed 4 bases from V and 4 bases from J; junction bases left unmatched: 3. The CDR3 is made up of 14 amino acids. CDR1 SGHTA and CDR2 FQGNSA come from the germline V gene. The full variable domain, with the rest looked up from reference TRBV7-2 and TRBJ2-3, is GAGVSQSPSNKVTEKGKDVELRCDPISGHTALYWYRQSLGQGLEFLIYFQGNSAPDKSGLPSDRFSAERTGGSVSTLTIQRTQQEDSAVYLCASSSNRGPDTQYFGPGTRLTVL.

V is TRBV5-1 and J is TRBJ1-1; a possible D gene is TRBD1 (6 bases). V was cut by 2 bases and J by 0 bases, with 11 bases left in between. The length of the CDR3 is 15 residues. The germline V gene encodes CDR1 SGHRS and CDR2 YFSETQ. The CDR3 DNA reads TGCGCCAGCAGCTTAGGGGGGACGGTGAACACTGAAGCTTTCTTT. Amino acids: CASSLGGTVNTEAFF.

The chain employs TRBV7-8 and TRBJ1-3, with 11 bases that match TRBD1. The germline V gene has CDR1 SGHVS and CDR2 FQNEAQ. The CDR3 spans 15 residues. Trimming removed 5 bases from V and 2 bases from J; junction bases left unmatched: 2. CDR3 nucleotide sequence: TGTGCCAGCAGCCGGGACAGGGGGACTGGAAACACCATATATTTT. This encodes CASSRDRGTGNTIYF.

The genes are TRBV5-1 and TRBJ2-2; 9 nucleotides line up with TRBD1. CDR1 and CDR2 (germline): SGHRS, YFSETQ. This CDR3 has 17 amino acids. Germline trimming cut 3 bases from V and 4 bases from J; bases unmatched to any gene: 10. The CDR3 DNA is TGCGCCAGCAGCTCCCCCGGGACAGGGAGGGTCACCGGGGAGCTGTTTTTT. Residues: CASSSPGTGRVTGELFF.

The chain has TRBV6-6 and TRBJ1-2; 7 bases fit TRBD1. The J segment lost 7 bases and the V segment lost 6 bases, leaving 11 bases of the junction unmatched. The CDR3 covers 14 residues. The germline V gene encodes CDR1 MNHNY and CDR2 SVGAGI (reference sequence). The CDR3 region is CASRPLQGLGGYTF. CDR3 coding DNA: TGTGCCAGCAGGCCACTACAGGGGTTGGGTGGCTACACCTTC.

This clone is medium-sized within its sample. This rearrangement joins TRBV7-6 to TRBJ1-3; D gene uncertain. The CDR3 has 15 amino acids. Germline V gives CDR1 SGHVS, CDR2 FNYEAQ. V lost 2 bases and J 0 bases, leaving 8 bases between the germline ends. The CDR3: CASSLTTYSGNTIYF. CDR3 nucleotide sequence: TGTGCCAGCAGCTTAACCACTTACTCTGGAAACACCATATATTTT.

DNA of the CDR3: TGTGCCAGCAGCTTAGTAGGGGGGAATCAGCCCCAGCATTTT. This encodes CASSLVGGNQPQHF. The rearrangement joins TRBV7-8 to TRBJ1-5; tentative D call: TRBD1 (6 bases). Trimming pared 1 base from V and 4 bases from J, leaving 8 bases between. The germline V gene encodes CDR1 SGHVS and CDR2 FQNEAQ. The CDR3 extends over 14 amino acids.

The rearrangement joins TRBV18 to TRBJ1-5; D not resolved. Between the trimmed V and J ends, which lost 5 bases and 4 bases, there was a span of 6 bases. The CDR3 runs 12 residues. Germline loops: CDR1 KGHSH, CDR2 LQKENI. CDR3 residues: CASSATNQPQHF. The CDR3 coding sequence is TGTGCCAGCTCAGCGACTAATCAGCCCCAGCATTTT.

Here the CDR3 DNA reads TGTGCCAGCAGTCCGGGTTTGGGCTACACCTTC. The encoded protein is CASSPGLGYTF. V is TRBV6-1 and J is TRBJ1-2; no reliable D call. Germline V gives CDR1 MNHNS, CDR2 SASEGT. This CDR3 spans 11 amino acids. V lost 5 bases and J lost 8, with 9 bases in between.

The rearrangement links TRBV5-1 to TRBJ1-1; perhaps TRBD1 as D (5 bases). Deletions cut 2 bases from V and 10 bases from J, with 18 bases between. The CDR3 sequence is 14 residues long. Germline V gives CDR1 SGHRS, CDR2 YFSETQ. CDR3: CASSFGHSPGGAFF. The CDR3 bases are TGCGCCAGCAGCTTTGGACATAGCCCGGGAGGAGCTTTCTTT.

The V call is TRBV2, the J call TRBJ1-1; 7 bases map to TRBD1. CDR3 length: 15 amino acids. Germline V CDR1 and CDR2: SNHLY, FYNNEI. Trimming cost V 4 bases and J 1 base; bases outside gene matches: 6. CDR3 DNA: TGTGCCAGCAGTGCGGGACAGCTAACGAACACTGAAGCTTTCTTT. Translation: CASSAGQLTNTEAFF. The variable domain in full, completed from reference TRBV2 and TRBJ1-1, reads EPEVTQTPSHQVTQMGQEVILRCVPISNHLYFYWYRQILGQKVEFLVSFYNNEISEKSEIFDDQFSVERPDGSNFTLKIRSTKLEDSAMYFCASSAGQLTNTEAFFGQGTRLTVV.

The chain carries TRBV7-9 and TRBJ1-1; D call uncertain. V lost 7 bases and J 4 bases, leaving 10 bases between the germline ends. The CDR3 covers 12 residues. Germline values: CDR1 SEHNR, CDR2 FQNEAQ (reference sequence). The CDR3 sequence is CASTPLSTEAFF. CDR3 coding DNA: TGTGCCAGCACCCCATTGAGCACTGAAGCTTTCTTT.